This section outlines one TCR beta chain sequence together with its context. Its target is unknown. These data come from a study of shared clonotypes between healthy human individuals. Overall study results and limits: Though the depth was large, rarefaction showed that sorted-subset sequencing was incomplete. On the whole, naive subsets had larger estimated richness than memory subsets had.

Profiled with immunoSEQ multiplex PCR; TCRdb holds only in-frame clones, not every one. This sample carries approximately 640,000 clones, less than 80% of them seen once, and the ten largest clones take 1.5% to 2%. This TCR was recovered from a young woman in good health. The specimen sequenced was memory CD4+ T cells sorted from blood. Described subset: CD45RA-negative fraction.

The DNA of the CDR3 is TGTGCCAGCAACTGGGCCGGGGACTCCCTACGAAGGGAGCAGTACTTC. It translates to CASNWAGDSLRREQYF. The gene calls are TRBV11-2 and TRBJ2-7; D may be TRBD2 (6 bases). The CDR3 covers 16 residues. Trimming stripped 7 bases from V and 7 bases from J, with 26 bases between. Germline V gene lookup returns CDR1 SGHAT and CDR2 FQNNGV.